The clone carrying this T cell receptor (beta chain) was detected many times. Its antigen is unidentified. From the 5' RACE reads, TCRdb called clonotypes with MiXCR, one entry per CDR3 protein. The sample yields some 21,000 distinct CDR3 sequences, approximately 3% seen once. The data derive from a study of spatial heterogeneity in lung cancer. Overall study: TCR and UMI combinations that were unique each appeared, on average, more than ten times in raw reads.

Time point described: sample taken at primary tumor resection. The donor group consisted of roughly 70 patients who had untreated, early-stage non-small cell lung cancer. Whole RNA, which was extracted from tumor, nontumor lung tissue or frozen PBMC, was sequenced without any cell sorting. The CDR3 is 15 residues long. The ends were cut back, 0 bases at V and 4 bases at J, with 13 bases in the middle. Germline CDR1 MNHEY, CDR2 SVGAGI. Study results and limitations: Ubiquitous expanded tumor TCRs were seen in blood more at resection than at follow-up.

The clonotype was recovered from a female donor with early-stage non-small cell lung cancer. Source: PBMCs, taken at surgery. This chain connects TRBV6-5 to TRBJ2-7; D perhaps matches TRBD1 (5 bases). The CDR3 loop reads CASSYSGPPWYEQYF. CDR3 bases: TGTGCCAGCAGTTACTCGGGGCCACCCTGGTACGAGCAGTACTTC.